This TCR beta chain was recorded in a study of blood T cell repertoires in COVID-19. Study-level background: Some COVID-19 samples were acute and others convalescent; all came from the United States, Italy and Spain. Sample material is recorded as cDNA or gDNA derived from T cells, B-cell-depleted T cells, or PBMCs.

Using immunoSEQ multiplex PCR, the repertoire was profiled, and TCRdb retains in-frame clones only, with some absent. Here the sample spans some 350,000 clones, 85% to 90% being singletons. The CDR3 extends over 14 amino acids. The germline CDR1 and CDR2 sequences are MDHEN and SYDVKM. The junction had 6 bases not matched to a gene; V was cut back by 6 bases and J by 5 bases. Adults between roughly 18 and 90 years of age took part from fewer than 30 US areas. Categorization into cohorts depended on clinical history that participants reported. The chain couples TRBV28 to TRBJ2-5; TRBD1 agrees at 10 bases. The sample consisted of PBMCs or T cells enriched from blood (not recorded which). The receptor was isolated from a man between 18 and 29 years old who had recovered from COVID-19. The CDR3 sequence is CASSTDRGAETQYF. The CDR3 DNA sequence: TGTGCCAGCAGCACGGACAGGGGGGCTGAGACCCAGTACTTC.